Each of the 21 T cell receptor beta chains below was sequenced from the same sample in a study of radiotherapy plus CTLA-4 blockade in lung cancer. Clones were sequenced by immunoSEQ multiplex PCR, and TCRdb holds only the in-frame ones, with some missing. The profile shows about 24,000 clones, 60% to 85% of them singletons. The specimen comprised peripheral blood, sampled from a patient treated with radiotherapy plus ipilimumab. Source of these receptors: a human donor with non-small cell lung cancer whose response to radiotherapy plus ipilimumab could not be evaluated.

V is TRBV6-6 and J is TRBJ2-1; D perhaps matches TRBD2 (6 bases). The germline V gene has CDR1 MNHNY and CDR2 SVGAGI (reference sequence). Trimming stripped 5 bases from V and 9 bases from J, with 20 bases between. CDR3 length equals 15 residues. CDR3 amino acids: CASSTPGFLGGEQFF. CDR3 DNA: TGTGCCAGCAGTACACCAGGGTTTCTCGGGGGTGAGCAGTTCTTC.

Only one count was recorded for this clone. The V call is TRBV20-1, the J call TRBJ1-1; D possibly corresponds to TRBD1 (5 bases). Germline CDR1 is DFQATT and CDR2 is SNEGSKA (reference sequence). Between the trimmed V and J ends, which lost 3 bases and 9 bases, there was a span of 11 bases. This CDR3 has 11 residues. The CDR3 spells CSARGEGKAFF. In DNA, the CDR3 is TGCAGTGCTAGGGGGGAGGGAAAAGCTTTCTTT.

The chain recombines TRBV6-1 with TRBJ2-5; D not certain. This CDR3 has 13 residues. From germline, CDR1 is MNHNS and CDR2 SASEGT. V was cut by 2 bases and J by 2 bases, with 6 bases left in between. The CDR3 region has the DNA TGTGCCAGCAGTGAACGGTTACAAGAGACCCAGTACTTC. Its translation is CASSERLQETQYF.

The chain employs TRBV10-3 and TRBJ2-6, with D uncertain. The CDR3 is made up of 16 amino acids. Trimming removed 4 bases at V and 0 bases at J, with 10 bases between. In germline, CDR1 is ENHRY, CDR2 SYGVKD. The CDR3 region is CAISGPPTSGANVLTF. CDR3 DNA: TGTGCCATCAGTGGCCCCCCTACCTCTGGGGCCAACGTCCTGACTTTC.

The chain couples TRBV28 to TRBJ2-2; TRBD1 might be the D (5 bases). The CDR3 spans 13 residues. Germline V gene lookup returns CDR1 MDHEN and CDR2 SYDVKM. Deletions cut 10 bases from V and 7 bases from J, with 16 bases between. This CDR3 is CATRGTQVGELFF. DNA of the CDR3: TGTGCCACTAGGGGTACACAGGTCGGGGAGCTGTTTTTT.

The chain joins TRBV28 to TRBJ2-7; the D gene is possibly TRBD1 (6 bases). V was clipped by 6 bases and J by 7 bases, with 16 bases between them. The CDR3 consists of 13 residues. Germline CDR1 is MDHEN and CDR2 is SYDVKM. The CDR3 reads CASSPDRSWEQYF. DNA for the CDR3: TGTGCCAGCAGCCCCGACAGGTCCTGGGAGCAGTACTTC.

V gene TRBV7-6 combines with J gene TRBJ2-1, with unresolved D. The length of the CDR3 is 15 residues. Trimming shortened V by 2 bases and J by 0 bases, and 8 bases separated the two germline ends. Germline lookup yields CDR1 SGHVS and CDR2 FNYEAQ. The CDR3 DNA reads TGTGCCAGCAGCTTAATGAGTAGCTCCTACAATGAGCAGTTCTTC. Protein product: CASSLMSSSYNEQFF.

Concerning this clone: One junction end disagrees with the germline gene, perhaps due to a read error. This chain uses TRBV5-6 with TRBJ1-2, with a tentative D call TRBD1 (6 bases). Germline-derived CDR1 and CDR2 are SGHDT and YYEEEE. CDR3 length: 14 amino acids. The CDR3 bases are TGTGCCAGCAGCTTGGTGGACATCCCCACGCCGGGGACATTC. Amino acids: CASSLVDIPTPGTF.

The rearrangement joins TRBV5-1 to TRBJ2-3; D gene unclear. Trimming took 0 bases from V and 4 from J, leaving 12 bases between them. The CDR3 length is 15 residues. CDR1 and CDR2 (germline): SGHRS, YFSETQ. CDR3 DNA sequence: TGCGCCAGCAGCTTGGGGCTGACATCGGCAGATACGCAGTATTTT. This gives the protein CASSLGLTSADTQYF.

This clone was found once. DNA of the CDR3: TGTGCCAGCAGTGGACAGGGGTCTGGAAACACCATATATTTT. Protein sequence: CASSGQGSGNTIYF. V is TRBV2 and J is TRBJ1-3; 8 positions agree with TRBD1. After removal of 4 bases from V and 1 base from J, the junction contained 0 bases not matched to a gene. The CDR3 loop spans 14 amino acids. CDR1 is SNHLY, CDR2 FYNNEI, per germline.

This clone appeared once. The chain carries TRBV29-1 and TRBJ2-1; 9 positions agree with TRBD2. The J segment lost 7 bases and the V segment lost 1 base, leaving 8 bases of the junction unmatched. This CDR3 is built from 15 residues. CDR1 SQVTM and CDR2 ANQGSEA come from the germline V gene. The CDR3 loop reads CSVEGGAGGPNEQFF. In nucleotides, the CDR3 is TGCAGCGTTGAAGGGGGCGCGGGAGGGCCGAATGAGCAGTTCTTC.

V is TRBV4-3 and J is TRBJ1-2, with 7 bases matching TRBD1. This CDR3 is built from 14 residues. CDR1 is LGHNA, CDR2 YSLEER, per germline. V shed 1 base, J shed 6 bases, and the junction held 5 bases outside the gene matches. The CDR3 coding sequence is TGCGCCAGCAGCCAAGCAGACAGGGTAAATGGCTACACCTTC. Translation: CASSQADRVNGYTF.

This clone was detected once. The gene calls are TRBV6-1 and TRBJ2-7; no reliable D call. V dropped 7 bases and J dropped 0 bases, with 13 bases sitting between them. The germline CDR1 and CDR2 sequences are MNHNS and SASEGT. The CDR3 length is 14 residues. In DNA form, the CDR3 reads TGTGCCAGCAAGTTCCTTACAGACTCCTACGAGCAGTACTTC. This sequence encodes CASKFLTDSYEQYF.

In this sample, this clone turned up once. V is TRBV28 and J is TRBJ2-7; D is ambiguous. V was pared by 4 bases and J by 1 base, with 11 bases between. Germline V gene data show CDR1 as MDHEN and CDR2 as SYDVKM. The CDR3 has 14 amino acids. CDR3: CASSSIGGSYEQYF. The DNA of the CDR3 is TGTGCCAGCAGTTCGATTGGCGGATCCTACGAGCAGTACTTC.

The genes are TRBV11-3 and TRBJ2-7; 9 bases match TRBD1. There are 15 residues in the CDR3. Germline CDR1 SGHNT, CDR2 YENEEA. The V gene end was trimmed by 4 bases and the J gene end by 3 bases; junction bases not matched to a gene: 7. The CDR3 is CASSSGTGKGYEQYF. The CDR3 DNA reads TGTGCCAGCAGCTCGGGGACAGGGAAGGGCTACGAGCAGTACTTC. The whole variable domain, remainder taken from reference TRBV11-3 and TRBJ2-7, is EAGVVQSPRYKIIEKKQPVAFWCNPISGHNTLYWYLQNLGQGPELLIRYENEEAVDDSQLPKDRFSAERLKGVDSTLKIQPAELGDSAVYLCASSSGTGKGYEQYFGPGTRLTVT.

This clone was observed a handful of times. The chain recombines TRBV9 with TRBJ2-1, with 9 positions matching TRBD2. There are 14 residues in the CDR3. Germline V gene sequence: CDR1 SGDLS, CDR2 YYNGEE. The trim removed 2 bases at V and 8 bases at J, leaving 5 bases unmatched. The CDR3: CASSVASGNDEQFF. The DNA for the CDR3 is TGTGCCAGCAGCGTGGCTAGCGGGAATGATGAGCAGTTCTTC.

As concerns this clone: A junction end diverges from the germline sequence, so it may reflect a read error. The sample has other DNA sequences that encode this CDR3 too. V is TRBV5-4 and J is TRBJ2-1, with D possibly matching TRBD2 (7 bases). There are 15 residues in the CDR3. Germline V gives CDR1 SGHNT, CDR2 YYREEE (reference sequence). CDR3 in DNA: TGTGCCAGCAGCCGGGGGGCGGGGGTTTACAACGAGCAGTTCTTC. Encoded protein: CASSRGAGVYNEQFF.

The V and J genes are TRBV5-1 and TRBJ1-1, with 9 nucleotides matching TRBD1. The CDR3 spans 17 residues. V was clipped by 1 base and J by 0 bases; unmatched bases: 7. CDR1 SGHRS and CDR2 YFSETQ come from the germline V gene. CDR3 loop: CASSLKGQGGMNTEAFF. CDR3 bases: TGCGCCAGCAGCTTGAAGGGACAGGGAGGGATGAACACTGAAGCTTTCTTT.

This clone was seen only once. The V gene is TRBV2, the J gene TRBJ2-5; the match to TRBD1 covers 10 bases. Unmatched junction bases numbered 8, after V lost 6 bases and J lost 4 bases. The CDR3 is 15 residues long. CDR1 is SNHLY and CDR2 is FYNNEI in the germline V gene. CDR3 coding DNA: TGTGCCAGCAGCCCCGGGACAGGGGTCGGAGAGACCCAGTACTTC. Its translation: CASSPGTGVGETQYF.

The rearrangement uses TRBV5-6 and TRBJ2-7, with a weak D call TRBD1 (6 bases). The CDR3 runs to 14 residues. The germline CDR1 and CDR2 sequences are SGHDT and YYEEEE. The V end was cut by 4 bases, the J end by 0 bases, with 11 bases between. The CDR3 coding sequence is TGTGCCAGCAGCCGTGGGACATCCTCCTACGAGCAGTACTTC. Translated, it gives CASSRGTSSYEQYF.

The chain carries TRBV6-4 and TRBJ2-3; D is perhaps TRBD1 (6 bases). Germline CDR1 is MRHNA and CDR2 is SNTAGT. The V and J ends lost 2 bases and 3 bases respectively, with 12 bases between them. The CDR3 contains 15 residues. CDR3 region: CASSDGPGVTDTQYF. The CDR3 coding sequence is TGTGCCAGCAGTGACGGGCCAGGGGTAACAGATACGCAGTATTTT.